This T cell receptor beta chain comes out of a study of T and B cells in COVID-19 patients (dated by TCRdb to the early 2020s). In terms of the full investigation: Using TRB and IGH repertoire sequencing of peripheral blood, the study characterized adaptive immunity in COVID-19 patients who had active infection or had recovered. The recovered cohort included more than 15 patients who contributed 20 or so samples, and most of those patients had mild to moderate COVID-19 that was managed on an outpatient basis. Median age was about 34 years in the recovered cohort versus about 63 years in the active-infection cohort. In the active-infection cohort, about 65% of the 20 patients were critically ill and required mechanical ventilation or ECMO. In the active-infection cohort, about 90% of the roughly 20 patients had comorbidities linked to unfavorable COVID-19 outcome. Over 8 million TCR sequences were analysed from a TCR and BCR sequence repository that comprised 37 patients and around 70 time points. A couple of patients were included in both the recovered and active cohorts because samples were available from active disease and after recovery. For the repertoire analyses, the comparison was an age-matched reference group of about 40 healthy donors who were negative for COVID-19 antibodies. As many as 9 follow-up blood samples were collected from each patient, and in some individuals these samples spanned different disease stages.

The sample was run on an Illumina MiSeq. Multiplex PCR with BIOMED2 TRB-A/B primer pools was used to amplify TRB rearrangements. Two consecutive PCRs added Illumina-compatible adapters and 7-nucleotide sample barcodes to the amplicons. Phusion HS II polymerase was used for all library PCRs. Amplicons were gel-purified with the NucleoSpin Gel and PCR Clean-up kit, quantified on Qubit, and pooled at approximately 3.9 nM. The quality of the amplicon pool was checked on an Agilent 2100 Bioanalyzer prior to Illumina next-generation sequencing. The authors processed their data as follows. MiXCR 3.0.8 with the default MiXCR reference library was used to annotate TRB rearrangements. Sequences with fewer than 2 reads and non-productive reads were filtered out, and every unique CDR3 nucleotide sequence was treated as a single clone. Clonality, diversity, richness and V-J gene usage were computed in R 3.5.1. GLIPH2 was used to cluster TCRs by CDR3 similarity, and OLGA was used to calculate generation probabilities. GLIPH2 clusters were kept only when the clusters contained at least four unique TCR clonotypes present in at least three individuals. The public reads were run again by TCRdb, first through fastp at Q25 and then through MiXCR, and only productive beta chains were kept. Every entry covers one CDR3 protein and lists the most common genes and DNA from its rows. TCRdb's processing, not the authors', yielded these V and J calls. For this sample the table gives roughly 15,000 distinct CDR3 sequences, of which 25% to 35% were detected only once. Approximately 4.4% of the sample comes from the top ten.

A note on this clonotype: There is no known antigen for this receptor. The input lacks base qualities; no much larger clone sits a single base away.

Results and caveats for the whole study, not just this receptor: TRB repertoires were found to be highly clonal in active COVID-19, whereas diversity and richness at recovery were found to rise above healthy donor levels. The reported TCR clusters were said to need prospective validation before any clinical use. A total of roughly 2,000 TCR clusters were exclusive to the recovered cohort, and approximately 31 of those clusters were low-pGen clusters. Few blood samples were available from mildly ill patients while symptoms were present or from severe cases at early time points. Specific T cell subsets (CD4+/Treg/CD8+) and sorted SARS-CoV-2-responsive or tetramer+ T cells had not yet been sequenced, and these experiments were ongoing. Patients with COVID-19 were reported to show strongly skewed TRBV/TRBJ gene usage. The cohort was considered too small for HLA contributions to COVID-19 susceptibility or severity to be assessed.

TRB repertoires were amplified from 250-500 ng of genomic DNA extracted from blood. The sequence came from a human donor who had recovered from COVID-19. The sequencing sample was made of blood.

In nucleotides, the sequence is TGCGCCAGCAGGCCTGACGTGGCCAAAAACATTCAGTACTTC. Translated, it gives CASRPDVAKNIQYF. The chain is assembled from TRBV4-3 and TRBJ2-4, with the D gene not clear enough to name. The CDR3 sequence holds 14 residues, the cysteine and phenylalanine included. The CDR3 DNA has 42 bases and is translated from base 1. V loses 6 bases, J loses 1 base, and the germline ends lie 10 bases apart. Taken from the germline V gene, the CDR1 and CDR2 loops are LGHNA and YSLEER.